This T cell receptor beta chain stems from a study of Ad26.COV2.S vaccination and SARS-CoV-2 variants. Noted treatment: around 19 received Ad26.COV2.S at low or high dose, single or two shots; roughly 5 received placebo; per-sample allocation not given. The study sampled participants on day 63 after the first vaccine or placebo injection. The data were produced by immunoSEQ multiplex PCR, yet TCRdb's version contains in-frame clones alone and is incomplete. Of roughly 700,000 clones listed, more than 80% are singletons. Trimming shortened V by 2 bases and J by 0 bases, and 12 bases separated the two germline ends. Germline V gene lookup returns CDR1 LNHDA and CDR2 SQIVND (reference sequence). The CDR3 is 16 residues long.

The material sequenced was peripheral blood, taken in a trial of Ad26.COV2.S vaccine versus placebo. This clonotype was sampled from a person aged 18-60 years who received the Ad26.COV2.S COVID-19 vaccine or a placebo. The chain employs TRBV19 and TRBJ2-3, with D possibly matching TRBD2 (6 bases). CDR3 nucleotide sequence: TGTGCCAGTAGTATAAGGCTAGCGTCTAGCACAGATACGCAGTATTTT. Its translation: CASSIRLASSTDTQYF.